This T cell receptor (beta chain) was documented in a study of blood T cell repertoires in COVID-19 (TCRdb year 2020). With regard to the full study: The collaborator samples originated in the United States, Italy and Spain and spanned the acute and convalescent phases of COVID-19. The prospective study material was composed of cDNA or gDNA derived from T cells, B-cell-depleted T cells, or PBMCs. Deeply sampled blood TCRbeta repertoires from subjects exposed to, actively infected with, or recovered from COVID-19 were included in the dataset. The repertoires were made available in a free public database intended to serve as a resource for research on the immune response to SARS-CoV-2. Samples came from the ongoing ImmuneRACE study (first 160 participants) plus 1,254 subjects from 6 global collaborators. Nearly every sample came with metadata listing a de-identified subject ID, COVID-19 status, age in years and sex. Where available, HLA class I and class II types were taken from metadata supplied by the sample provider and were not determined by assay-based typing. Findings and caveats that apply to the study as a whole: The quantity of clinical and demographic metadata differed by source and by participant and was supplied without curation.

V is pruned by 1 base and J by 7 bases, leaving 7 bases of the junction without a gene match. Reading the germline V gene (reference sequence) gives CDR1 LNHDA and CDR2 SQIVND. The CDR3 runs 16 residues from the cysteine to the phenylalanine. Only CDR3 DNA remains: 48 bases, in frame from the first base. The immunoSEQ Assay, a bias-controlled multiplex PCR, was used to amplify TCRbeta CDR3 regions from genomic DNA. As for how the authors treated the data: The number of nucleated cells in each sample was estimated from the amplification of reference gene primers within the assay. Sequence reads were collapsed and filtered to measure the absolute abundance of every unique TCRbeta CDR3 rearrangement. Productive Simpson clonality was computed per sample as the square root of Simpson's diversity index over productive rearrangements. The table comes from immuneACCESS by way of TCRdb, which keeps in-frame sequences with V and J called. Part of the clones is missing from these tables; in studies checked, under half for an unresolved V gene and the rest for unknown reasons. D and trimming come from the DNA, and the V and J calls and clone size come from that table. Counted in this sample were approximately 250,000 clones; 80% to 95% of them appeared once. The ten largest clonotypes hold about 0.8% of the sample.

At one collaborating source in Seattle, patients were enrolled during active infection and were followed longitudinally through the course of disease. Whole blood was collected in K2EDTA tubes by collaborating institutions according to the institutions' own protocols. Collaborator samples were shipped for TCRbeta analysis as frozen whole blood, isolated PBMCs, or DNA extracted from either sample type. For this clone: Its antigen is unknown. No base-level quality is on record; no much larger clone is a single base apart.

The sequence derives from a man aged 30 to 45 with COVID-19, enrolled during active disease. This chain is built from TRBV19 and TRBJ1-5; 10 bases in the middle match TRBD1. The source material was peripheral blood. The CDR3 here reads CASSIADRGRGQPQHF. The nucleotides read TGTGCCAGTAGTATAGCAGACAGGGGGCGTGGGCAGCCCCAGCATTTT.